This T cell receptor (beta chain) was recovered during a study of T cell changes during pregnancy in multiple sclerosis. Germline V gene lookup returns CDR1 SQVTM and CDR2 ANQGSEA. Trimming cost V 5 bases and J 9 bases; bases outside gene matches: 10. The CDR3 extends over 15 amino acids. Data came from immunoSEQ multiplex PCR; TCRdb stores just in-frame clones and leaves some out. This sample carries roughly 80,000 clones, about 92% of them seen once, and the ten largest clones take about 2.5%. This sequence originates from a female donor in good health, enrolled as a control in a pregnancy study. Sample: peripheral blood, taken after pregnancy. The V call is TRBV29-1, the J call TRBJ2-1; 13 bases match TRBD2. The CDR3: CSVLRGLAGDSEQFF. As DNA, the CDR3 is TGCAGCGTTCTGCGCGGACTAGCGGGAGACAGTGAGCAGTTCTTC.